These 24 T cell receptor beta chains originate from one sample sequenced in a study of T-cell reconstitution after alpha-beta-depleted transplantation in children. Construction of the TCRbeta library involved unique molecular identifiers. TCRdb redid the calling of the PCR reads with MiXCR, one entry per CDR3 protein. The sample has just over 350,000 distinct CDR3 sequences, about 14% seen once. Sample: PBMCs, taken from the stem cell graft. Receptors were obtained from a human donor who donated a stem cell graft to a child with Fanconi anemia.

Only a few counts were recorded for this clonotype. The chain uses TRBV6-1 and TRBJ2-3; 7 bases are a match to TRBD1. V was pared by 9 bases and J by 0 bases, with 3 bases of the junction left unmatched. Germline V gives CDR1 MNHNS, CDR2 SASEGT. The CDR3 runs 13 residues. The CDR3 protein is CASKTGSTDTQYF. Written as DNA, the CDR3 is TGTGCCAGTAAGACAGGGAGCACAGATACGCAGTATTTT.

This clonotype was observed a handful of times. The J gene is TRBJ2-5, the V gene TRBV5-5, with 7 bases aligning to TRBD1. This CDR3 has 15 residues. V lost 5 bases to trimming and J lost 5 bases; unmatched junction nucleotides: 12. CDR1 and CDR2 (germline): SGHKS, YYEKEE (reference sequence). CDR3 region: CASSRQGLVSETQYF. CDR3 DNA sequence: TGTGCCAGCAGTCGACAGGGTTTGGTGTCGGAGACCCAGTACTTC.

This clonotype was seen more than once but under ten times. This chain uses TRBV7-9 with TRBJ2-6; the D gene is possibly TRBD1 (5 bases). Germline-derived CDR1 and CDR2 are SEHNR and FQNEAQ (reference sequence). The CDR3 contains 15 residues. V was pared by 5 bases and J by 2 bases, with 10 bases between. The CDR3 DNA reads as TGTGCCAGCAGCCCCCCAGGGCCTGGGGCCAACGTCCTGACTTTC. As protein: CASSPPGPGANVLTF.

This clonotype was counted between two and nine times. CDR3 loop: CASGSDRATEAFF. CDR3 sequence (DNA): TGTGCTAGTGGTTCGGACAGGGCTACTGAAGCTTTCTTT. This chain joins TRBV12-5 and TRBJ1-1, with TRBD1 matching 8 bases. The germline gives CDR1 LGHNT, CDR2 FRNRAP. V gave up 4 bases and J gave up 5 bases; unmatched junction bases: 3. The CDR3 totals 13 residues.

The rearrangement joins TRBV5-6 to TRBJ2-7, with TRBD1 as a possible D gene (5 bases). The germline V and J ends were trimmed by 5 bases and 0 bases, with 9 bases remaining between them. CDR3 length: 13 residues. CDR1 SGHDT and CDR2 YYEEEE come from the germline V gene. The chain's CDR3 is CASSSTVSYEQYF. The CDR3 DNA reads TGTGCCAGCAGTTCGACAGTCTCCTACGAGCAGTACTTC.

The chain has TRBV4-3 and TRBJ2-1, with D perhaps matching TRBD1 (7 bases). The germline V gene has CDR1 LGHNA and CDR2 YSLEER. CDR3 length equals 15 residues. The V gene lost 3 bases and the J gene lost 6 bases, with 15 bases spanning the gap. CDR3: CASSQRAGGPNEQFF. In DNA, the CDR3 is TGCGCCAGCAGCCAGAGGGCAGGGGGGCCCAATGAGCAGTTCTTC.

This clonotype was detected many times. This sequence joins TRBV5-1 and TRBJ2-5, with 7 bases that match TRBD2. Trimming removed 3 bases from V and 5 bases from J; junction bases left unmatched: 4. CDR1 and CDR2 (germline): SGHRS, YFSETQ. There are 13 residues in the CDR3. CDR3 sequence: CASSSGGAETQYF. DNA of the CDR3: TGCGCCAGCAGCTCGGGGGGAGCGGAGACCCAGTACTTC.

In nucleotides, the CDR3 is TGCAGTGCTAGCGGGCCAGGGCTTGGCTACACCTTC. Its protein product is CSASGPGLGYTF. The genes are TRBV20-1 and TRBJ1-2; D perhaps matches TRBD1 (5 bases). The CDR3 spans 12 residues. In germline, CDR1 is DFQATT, CDR2 SNEGSKA (reference sequence). The V gene lost 3 bases and the J gene lost 7 bases, with 12 bases spanning the gap.

The table lists this clonotype with a few counts. This chain connects TRBV28 to TRBJ2-2; tentatively, D is TRBD1 (5 bases). V lost 7 bases, J lost 3 bases, and 12 bases lay in between. Germline CDR1 reads MDHEN; CDR2 reads SYDVKM. The CDR3 runs 14 residues. Here the CDR3 reads CASNGQGHTGELFF. The CDR3 coding sequence is TGTGCCAGCAATGGGCAGGGTCACACCGGGGAGCTGTTTTTT.

This chain uses TRBV29-1 with TRBJ2-7; 10 bases map to TRBD1. Germline assignment: CDR1 SQVTM and CDR2 ANQGSEA. The CDR3 totals 14 residues. Trimming at V came to 6 bases and at J to 6 bases, leaving 11 bases not matched to a gene. CDR3 DNA: TGCAGCGTGACCCGTGGGACAGGGGTTCGCGAGCAGTACTTC. Translation gives CSVTRGTGVREQYF.

This clonotype has only a few counts. The chain couples TRBV5-1 to TRBJ1-1, with 8 bases aligning to TRBD1. After removal of 0 bases from V and 4 bases from J, the junction contained 5 bases not matched to a gene. This CDR3 has 15 amino acids. CDR1 and CDR2 (germline): SGHRS, YFSETQ. CDR3 nucleotides: TGCGCCAGCAGCTTGGTTCAGGGGGCCGGCACTGAAGCTTTCTTT. Translation: CASSLVQGAGTEAFF.

This clonotype has only a few counts. In DNA form, the CDR3 reads TGTGCCACCAGCAGAGATCTTCCGGGACAGAATTCACTGTTTTTT. This codes for CATSRDLPGQNSLFF. V and J are TRBV15 and TRBJ1-4; 7 positions agree with TRBD1. Germline V gene sequence: CDR1 LNHNV, CDR2 YYDKDF (reference sequence). This CDR3 has 15 amino acids. V shed 0 bases and J 13 bases; nucleotides not matched to a gene: 11.

The chain links TRBV2 to TRBJ2-1; 7 bases are shared with TRBD2. The CDR3 is 14 amino acids. Germline V gives CDR1 SNHLY, CDR2 FYNNEI. Trimming removed 11 bases from V and 1 base from J; junction bases left unmatched: 8. DNA of the CDR3: TGTGCCCAAGCAAGGGACTATTCCTACAATGAGCAGTTCTTC. It translates to CAQARDYSYNEQFF.

This clonotype was seen ten or more times. The chain joins TRBV13 to TRBJ2-1; 9 positions agree with TRBD1. The ends lost 5 bases at V and 6 bases at J; junction bases unmatched: 8. Germline V gene lookup returns CDR1 PRHDT and CDR2 FYEKMQ (reference sequence). This CDR3 has 15 amino acids. The CDR3 sequence is CASSLSGTGSNEQFF. In DNA form, the CDR3 reads TGTGCCAGCAGCCTATCCGGGACAGGGAGCAATGAGCAGTTCTTC. The entire variable domain, with the rest obtained from reference TRBV13 and TRBJ2-1, is as follows: AAGVIQSPRHLIKEKRETATLKCYPIPRHDTVYWYQQGPGQDPQFLISFYEKMQSDKGSIPDRFSAQQFSDYHSELNMSSLELGDSALYFCASSLSGTGSNEQFFGPGTRLTVL.

This clonotype was counted a few times. The rearrangement joins TRBV29-1 to TRBJ2-1; 7 bases are a match to TRBD1. Trimming at V came to 5 bases and at J to 8 bases, leaving 12 bases not matched to a gene. Per germline, CDR1 SQVTM and CDR2 ANQGSEA. This CDR3 comprises 14 residues. The CDR3 DNA reads TGCAGCGTTCCTACAGGGGCTCTCAGGGATGAGCAGTTCTTC. It yields the protein CSVPTGALRDEQFF.

This clonotype was picked up many times. The genes are TRBV5-1 and TRBJ2-2, with D perhaps matching TRBD1 (6 bases). The CDR3 loop spans 14 amino acids. V shed 6 bases and J shed 0 bases, with 9 bases lying between them. Germline CDR1 and CDR2: SGHRS and YFSETQ. CDR3: CASKDRPNTGELFF. The CDR3 region has the DNA TGCGCCAGCAAGGACAGACCGAACACCGGGGAGCTGTTTTTT.

This clonotype was counted at least ten times. The chain uses TRBV10-1 and TRBJ2-3, with D hard to call. V lost 0 bases, J lost 9 bases, and 16 bases lay in between. Germline CDR1 and CDR2: WNHNN and SYGVQD (reference sequence). This CDR3 spans 15 amino acids. As DNA, the CDR3 is TGCGCCAGCAGTGAGTCGCTACAGAGATATGGAACGCAGTATTTT. Residues: CASSESLQRYGTQYF.

The table lists this clonotype with a few counts. The gene calls are TRBV27 and TRBJ2-1; a weak D match, TRBD2 (6 bases). The length of the CDR3 is 15 residues. The V gene lost 5 bases and the J gene lost 7 bases, with 18 bases spanning the gap. Per germline, CDR1 MNHEY and CDR2 SMNVEV (reference sequence). For the CDR3, the DNA is TGTGCCAGCAGTGCAAAGTCCGGACTATTAAATGAGCAGTTCTTC. Its translation: CASSAKSGLLNEQFF.

The chain is built from TRBV5-1 and TRBJ1-5; D may be TRBD1 (5 bases). Per the germline V gene, CDR1 is SGHRS and CDR2 is YFSETQ. CDR3 length equals 15 residues. V was pared by 2 bases and J by 11 bases, with 20 bases between. The CDR3 nucleotides are TGCGCCAGCAGCTTAGATATGCGGGGCCATCGGGCCCAGCATTTT. It is translated as CASSLDMRGHRAQHF.

This clonotype was detected a few times. The chain joins TRBV30 to TRBJ2-7; the match to TRBD1 covers 8 bases. Germline-derived CDR1 and CDR2 are GTSNPN and SVGIG (reference sequence). The trim removed 2 bases at V and 2 bases at J, leaving 5 bases unmatched. The CDR3 is 14 amino acids. CDR3: CAWSPTGGTYEQYF. CDR3 coding DNA: TGTGCCTGGAGTCCCACAGGGGGGACCTACGAGCAGTACTTC.

The chain links TRBV10-2 to TRBJ2-3; no definite D call. The CDR3 sequence is 11 residues long. Germline CDR1 WSHSY, CDR2 SAAADI. The V end was cut by 4 bases, the J end by 7 bases, with 6 bases between. As DNA, the CDR3 is TGCGCCAGCAGTGCTGAGCATACGCAGTATTTT. This gives the protein CASSAEHTQYF.

There are a few counts of this clonotype. V gene TRBV7-2 combines with J gene TRBJ2-5; 12 nucleotides match TRBD2. The CDR3 consists of 15 residues. Unmatched junction bases numbered 6, after V lost 5 bases and J lost 5 bases. Germline CDR1 and CDR2: SGHTA and FQGNSA. The chain's CDR3 is CASSASGGAYETQYF. The CDR3 DNA is TGTGCCAGCAGCGCTAGCGGGGGGGCCTATGAGACCCAGTACTTC.

The CDR3 DNA reads TGTGCCAGCAGTGGACAGTACTATGGCTACACCTTC. The encoded protein is CASSGQYYGYTF. V gene TRBV12-3 or TRBV12-4 combines with J gene TRBJ1-2, with a weak D call TRBD1 (6 bases). The CDR3 runs to 12 residues. The V end was cut by 5 bases, the J end by 3 bases, with 7 bases between.

The chain joins TRBV20-1 to TRBJ2-3; possible D gene TRBD1, 6 bases. CDR1 is DFQATT, CDR2 SNEGSKA, per germline (reference sequence). The V end was cut by 6 bases, the J end by 4 bases, with 20 bases between. CDR3 length equals 15 residues. Written as DNA, the CDR3 is TGCAGTGCAACCGACAGGACCCGCTCCTCAGATACGCAGTATTTT. Translating it yields CSATDRTRSSDTQYF.